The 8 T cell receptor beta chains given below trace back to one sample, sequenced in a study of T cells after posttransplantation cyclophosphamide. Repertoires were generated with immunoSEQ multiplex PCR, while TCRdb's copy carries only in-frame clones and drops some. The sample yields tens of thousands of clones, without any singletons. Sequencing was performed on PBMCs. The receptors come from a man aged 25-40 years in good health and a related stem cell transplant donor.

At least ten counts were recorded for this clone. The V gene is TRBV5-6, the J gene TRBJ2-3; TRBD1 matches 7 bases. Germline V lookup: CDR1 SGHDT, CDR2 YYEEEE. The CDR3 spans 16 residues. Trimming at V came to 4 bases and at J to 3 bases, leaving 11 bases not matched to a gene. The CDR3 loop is CASSPRQGGGTDTQYF. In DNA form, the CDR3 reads TGTGCCAGCAGCCCTAGACAGGGTGGTGGAACAGATACGCAGTATTTT.

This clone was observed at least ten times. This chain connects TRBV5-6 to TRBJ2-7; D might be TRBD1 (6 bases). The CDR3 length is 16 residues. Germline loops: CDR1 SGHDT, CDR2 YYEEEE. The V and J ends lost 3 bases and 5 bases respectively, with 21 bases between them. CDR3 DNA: TGTGCCAGCAGCTCGACCGTCAGGGGTTACTGGAACGAGCAGTACTTC. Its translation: CASSSTVRGYWNEQYF.

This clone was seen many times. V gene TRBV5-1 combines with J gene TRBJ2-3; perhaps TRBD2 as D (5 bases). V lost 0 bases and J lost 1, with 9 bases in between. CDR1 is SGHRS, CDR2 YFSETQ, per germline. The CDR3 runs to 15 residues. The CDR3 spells CASSLGLAGTDTQYF. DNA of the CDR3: TGCGCCAGCAGCTTGGGGCTAGCAGGCACAGATACGCAGTATTTT.

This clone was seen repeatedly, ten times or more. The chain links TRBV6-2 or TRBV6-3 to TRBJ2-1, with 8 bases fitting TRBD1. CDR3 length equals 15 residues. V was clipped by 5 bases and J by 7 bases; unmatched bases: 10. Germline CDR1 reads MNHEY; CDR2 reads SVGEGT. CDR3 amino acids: CASSPPGQGRNEQFF. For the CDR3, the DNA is TGTGCCAGCAGTCCCCCCGGACAGGGTCGGAATGAGCAGTTCTTC.

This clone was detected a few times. The CDR3, as DNA: TGTGCCAGCAGCTCACCAGGGGGACTAGCGGGGGATACGAACACCGGGGAGCTGTTTTTT. Translated, it gives CASSSPGGLAGDTNTGELFF. The rearrangement uses TRBV5-4 and TRBJ2-2; 14 nucleotides match TRBD2. Germline V gives CDR1 SGHNT, CDR2 YYREEE (reference sequence). Trimming at V came to 3 bases and at J to 0 bases, leaving 10 bases not matched to a gene. There are 20 residues in the CDR3.

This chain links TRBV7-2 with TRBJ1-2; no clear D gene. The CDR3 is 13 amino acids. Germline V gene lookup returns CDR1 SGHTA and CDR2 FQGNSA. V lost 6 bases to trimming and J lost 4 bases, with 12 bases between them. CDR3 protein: CASSKRGSYGYTF. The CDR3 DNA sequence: TGTGCCAGCAGTAAACGGGGATCCTATGGCTACACCTTC.

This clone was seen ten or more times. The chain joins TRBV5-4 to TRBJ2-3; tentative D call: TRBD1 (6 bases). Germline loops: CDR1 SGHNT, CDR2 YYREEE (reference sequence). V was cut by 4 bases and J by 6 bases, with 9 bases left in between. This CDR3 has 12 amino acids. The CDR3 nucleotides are TGTGCCAGCAGCGGGACATTGGATACGCAGTATTTT. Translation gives CASSGTLDTQYF. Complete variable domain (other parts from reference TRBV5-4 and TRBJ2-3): ETGVTQSPTHLIKTRGQQVTLRCSSQSGHNTVSWYQQALGQGPQFIFQYYREEENGRGNFPPRFSGLQFPNYSSELNVNALELDDSALYLCASSGTLDTQYFGPGTRLTVL.

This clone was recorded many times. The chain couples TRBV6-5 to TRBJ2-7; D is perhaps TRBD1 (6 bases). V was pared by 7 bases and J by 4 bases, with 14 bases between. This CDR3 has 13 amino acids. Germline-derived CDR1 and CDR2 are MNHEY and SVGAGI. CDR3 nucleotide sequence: TGTGCCAGCATTGAACGCAGGGGTTACGAGCAGTACTTC. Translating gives CASIERRGYEQYF.